This T cell receptor beta chain was identified during a study of spatial heterogeneity in lung cancer. Study information: The cohort: some 70 early-stage, untreated non-small cell lung cancer patients. A portion of blood specimens was procured at disease recurrence, the median time to first recurrence being 350 days. Study results and limitations: Ubiquitous, expanded tumor-derived TCRs were more frequently observed in blood at resection than at follow-up.

The CDR3 loop spans 14 amino acids. Germline V gives CDR1 SGHAT, CDR2 FQNNGV. V lost 3 bases, J lost 3 bases, and 9 bases lay in between. TCRdb recomputed calls from the 5' RACE reads with MiXCR, one row per CDR3 protein. The sample holds under 10,000 distinct CDR3 sequences, 3.9% seen once. In regard to this clonotype: Its target is not known. With the library built for alpha chains, this beta chain is off target and its frequency is not meaningful.

Noted time point: blood taken at disease recurrence. Tumor, nontumor lung or frozen PBMC supplied whole RNA that was sequenced unsorted. The chain joins TRBV11-2 to TRBJ1-5; D possibly corresponds to TRBD1 (6 bases). The sample in question was PBMCs, obtained at recurrence. The TCR was taken from a female donor with early-stage non-small cell lung cancer. CDR3 sequence (DNA): TGTGCCAGCAGCTTCACAGGGAACAATCAGCCCCAGCATTTT. Amino acids: CASSFTGNNQPQHF.